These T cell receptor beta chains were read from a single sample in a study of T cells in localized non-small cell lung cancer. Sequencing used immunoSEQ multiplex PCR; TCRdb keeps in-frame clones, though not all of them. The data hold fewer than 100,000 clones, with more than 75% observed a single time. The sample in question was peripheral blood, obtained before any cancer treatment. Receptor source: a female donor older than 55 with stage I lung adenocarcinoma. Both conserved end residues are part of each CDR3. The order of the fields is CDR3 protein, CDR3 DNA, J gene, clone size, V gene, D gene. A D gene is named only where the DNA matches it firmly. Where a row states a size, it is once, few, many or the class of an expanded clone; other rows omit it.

CASSSTGPGPQHF,TGTGCCAGCAGCTCGACAGGGCCAGGGCCCCAGCATTTT,TRBJ1-5,-,TRBV7-2,TRBD1
CASSRTGGRETQYF,TGTGCCAGCAGCCGGACAGGGGGCCGGGAGACCCAGTACTTC,TRBJ2-5,-,TRBV11-2,TRBD1
CASSLDGERETQYF,TGTGCCAGCAGCTTAGACGGGGAAAGGGAGACCCAGTACTTC,TRBJ2-5,-,TRBV11-3,-
CASSDRTGGSYNSPLHF,TGCGCCAGCAGCGATAGAACAGGTGGCTCCTATAATTCACCCCTCCACTTT,TRBJ1-6,-,TRBV4-1,-
CASSYGAGSNYGYTF,TGTGCCAGCAGTTACGGGGCAGGGAGTAACTATGGCTACACCTTC,TRBJ1-2,few,TRBV6-5,-
CASRAGGLNEQFF,TGTGCCAGCAGGGCGGGGGGGCTCAATGAGCAGTTCTTC,TRBJ2-1,-,TRBV6-1,TRBD2
CASSDDNTGELFF,TGTGCCAGCAGTGATGATAACACCGGGGAGCTGTTTTTT,TRBJ2-2,-,TRBV2,-
CASSYRPGPPDTIYF,TGTGCCAGCAGCTACAGGCCGGGACCGCCAGACACCATATATTTT,TRBJ1-3,few,TRBV9,-
CASSQWTGGSPLHF,TGTGCCAGCAGCCAATGGACAGGGGGGTCACCCCTCCACTTT,TRBJ1-6,-,TRBV14,TRBD1
CASSLESGTGSPLGDTQYF,TGTGCCAGCAGCTTAGAAAGTGGGACAGGCTCACCATTAGGGGATACGCAGTATTTT,TRBJ2-3,once,TRBV11-2,TRBD1
CASSQDRITGELFF,TGTGCCAGCAGCCAAGATCGAATCACCGGGGAGCTGTTTTTT,TRBJ2-2,-,TRBV14,-
CASSLFPWETQYF,TGTGCCAGCAGCTTATTTCCGTGGGAGACCCAGTACTTC,TRBJ2-5,-,TRBV11-2,-
CASSFGDNTEAFF,TGCGCCAGCAGCTTTGGGGATAACACTGAAGCTTTCTTT,TRBJ1-1,-,TRBV5-1,-
CASSYGVRYEQYF,TGTGCCAGCAGTTACGGAGTGCGCTACGAGCAGTACTTC,TRBJ2-7,-,TRBV6-5,-
CASSHERQGDGYTF,TGTGCCAGCAGCCACGAACGACAGGGTGATGGCTACACCTTC,TRBJ1-2,-,TRBV4-2,TRBD1
CASSERWRGETQYF,TGTGCCAGCAGTGAAAGGTGGAGGGGGGAGACCCAGTACTTC,TRBJ2-5,few,TRBV6-1,-
CASSWLAGEASDTQYF,TGTGCCAGCAGCTGGCTAGCGGGAGAGGCTTCAGATACGCAGTATTTT,TRBJ2-3,-,TRBV7-9,TRBD2
CASSPEYGAKHEQYF,TGTGCCAGCAGCCCCGAGTATGGGGCTAAGCACGAGCAGTACTTC,TRBJ2-7,-,TRBV5-6,-
CASKVGNSGNTIYF,TGTGCCAGTAAGGTCGGTAACTCTGGAAACACCATATATTTT,TRBJ1-3,-,TRBV19,-
CASSERGGNSGNTIYF,TGCGCCAGCAGTGAGAGAGGGGGGAACTCTGGAAACACCATATATTTT,TRBJ1-3,-,TRBV10-1,-
CASSRGTSGGDTQYF,TGCGCCAGCAGCCGGGGAACTAGCGGGGGAGATACGCAGTATTTT,TRBJ2-3,-,TRBV5-1,TRBD2
CAWSAISYNSPLHF,TGTGCCTGGAGTGCGATCTCCTATAATTCACCCCTCCACTTT,TRBJ1-6,few,TRBV30,-
CATSRGTVVGEQYF,TGTGCCACCAGCAGAGGAACAGTGGTAGGCGAGCAGTACTTC,TRBJ2-7,-,TRBV15,-
CASSLGGTGLRSTEAFF,TGTGCCAGCAGCTTGGGAGGGACAGGGTTACGTTCTACGGAAGCTTTCTTT,TRBJ1-1,-,TRBV5-4,TRBD1
CASSHRGSGNQPQHF,TGTGCCAGTAGTCACCGGGGCTCCGGCAATCAGCCCCAGCATTTT,TRBJ1-5,few,TRBV19,-
CASSLVWFNEQFF,TGTGCCAGCAGCTTAGTCTGGTTCAATGAGCAGTTCTTC,TRBJ2-1,once,TRBV7-2,-
CAWGAYEQYF,TGTGCCTGGGGGGCATACGAGCAGTACTTC,TRBJ2-7,-,TRBV2,-
CASSLVRQSNTEAFF,TGTGCCAGCAGCTTAGTTCGACAGAGTAACACTGAAGCTTTCTTT,TRBJ1-1,few,TRBV7-8,-
CASSSRQGANYGYTF,TGTGCCAGTAGTAGTCGGCAGGGGGCAAACTATGGCTACACCTTC,TRBJ1-2,-,TRBV19,TRBD1
CASSAGAGANVLTF,TGTGCCAGTAGTGCAGGGGCTGGGGCCAACGTCCTGACTTTC,TRBJ2-6,-,TRBV19,-
CASSPARGTGANQPQHF,TGTGCCAGTAGTCCAGCGCGGGGGACAGGGGCTAATCAGCCCCAGCATTTT,TRBJ1-5,-,TRBV19,TRBD1
CASSLGGQRTDTQYF,TGCGCCAGCAGCTTGGGCGGTCAGCGCACAGATACGCAGTATTTT,TRBJ2-3,-,TRBV5-1,-
CASSLDPGPNTEAFF,TGTGCCAGCAGCTTAGATCCTGGCCCGAACACTGAAGCTTTCTTT,TRBJ1-1,-,TRBV11-3,-
CASSVGGLGRNYGYTF,TGTGCCAGCAGCGTAGGGGGTCTGGGACGAAACTATGGCTACACCTTC,TRBJ1-2,-,TRBV9,-
CASSSTLAGLGETQYF,TGCGCCAGCAGCTCGACACTAGCGGGATTAGGGGAGACCCAGTACTTC,TRBJ2-5,-,TRBV5-1,TRBD2
CASSLPGQGRETQYF,TGTGCCAGCAGCTTACCGGGACAGGGACGAGAGACCCAGTACTTC,TRBJ2-5,-,TRBV5-6,TRBD1
CASSLSPQETQYF,TGTGCCAGCAGCTTGAGTCCACAAGAGACCCAGTACTTC,TRBJ2-5,-,TRBV5-6,-
CASSHGQVTEAFF,TGTGCCAGCAGCCACGGACAAGTCACTGAAGCTTTCTTT,TRBJ1-1,-,TRBV7-2,-
CASSRPDSGNTIYF,TGCGCCAGCAGCAGGCCGGACTCTGGAAACACCATATATTTT,TRBJ1-3,-,TRBV5-1,-
CASSLAAQGAGELFF,TGCGCCAGCAGCTTGGCCGCTCAGGGGGCCGGGGAGCTGTTTTTT,TRBJ2-2,few,TRBV5-1,TRBD1
CASSGFSYEQYF,TGTGCCAGCAGTGGATTCTCCTACGAGCAGTACTTC,TRBJ2-7,-,TRBV25-1,-
CASSFPRGGSSGNTIYF,TGTGCCAGCAGCTTTCCCCGGGGGGGGAGCTCTGGAAACACCATATATTTT,TRBJ1-3,-,TRBV7-8,-
CASSQDQDITGGNQPQHF,TGCGCCAGCAGCCAAGATCAAGACATTACAGGGGGGAATCAGCCCCAGCATTTT,TRBJ1-5,-,TRBV4-1,TRBD1
CASSRAPPGTSYSNQPQHF,TGTGCCAGTAGTAGGGCCCCTCCAGGGACCTCGTATAGCAATCAGCCCCAGCATTTT,TRBJ1-5,-,TRBV19,-
CASSQDLQGGASPLHF,TGCGCCAGCAGCCAGGATTTACAGGGGGGAGCGTCACCCCTCCACTTT,TRBJ1-6,-,TRBV4-3,TRBD1
CASSHPRGATAEAFF,TGTGCCAGCAGCCATCCTAGGGGCGCGACGGCTGAAGCTTTCTTT,TRBJ1-1,-,TRBV5-4,-
CASSPRTSGGFTDTQYF,TGCGCCAGCAGCCCACGGACTAGCGGGGGTTTCACAGATACGCAGTATTTT,TRBJ2-3,-,TRBV5-1,TRBD2
CASSISSSGNTIYF,TGTGCCAGTAGTATCTCGAGCTCTGGAAACACCATATATTTT,TRBJ1-3,-,TRBV19,-
CASSLDAGADTQYF,TGCGCCAGCAGCTTGGATGCCGGGGCAGATACGCAGTATTTT,TRBJ2-3,-,TRBV5-1,-
CASSLAVGEDEQFF,TGTGCCAGCAGCTTAGCGGTGGGGGAAGATGAGCAGTTCTTC,TRBJ2-1,-,TRBV7-2,-
CASSEGLGNSPLHF,TGTGCCAGCAGTGAGGGACTCGGAAATTCACCCCTCCACTTT,TRBJ1-6,medium-sized,TRBV6-5,-
CATSTLSGANVLTF,TGCGCCACCTCGACTCTCTCTGGGGCCAACGTCCTGACTTTC,TRBJ2-6,-,TRBV5-1,-
CSVSSQGFEQYF,TGCAGCGTATCCTCACAGGGGTTCGAGCAGTACTTC,TRBJ2-7,-,TRBV29-1,TRBD1
CASSPIERESGYEQYF,TGTGCCAGCAGTCCGATCGAGCGGGAGAGTGGTTACGAGCAGTACTTC,TRBJ2-7,-,TRBV28,TRBD2
CASSVATGDNEQFF,TGTGCCAGCAGCGTAGCGACGGGCGACAATGAGCAGTTCTTC,TRBJ2-1,-,TRBV9,-
CASSLGDRERQPQHF,TGTGCCAGCAGTTTAGGGGACAGAGAACGACAGCCCCAGCATTTT,TRBJ1-5,-,TRBV28,TRBD1
CASSRGLGGAYEQYF,TGTGCCAGCAGTAGGGGACTGGGGGGGGCCTACGAGCAGTACTTC,TRBJ2-7,-,TRBV6-5,TRBD2